The TCR beta chain described here comes from a study of Ad26.COV2.S vaccination and SARS-CoV-2 variants. Sequencing was performed with immunoSEQ multiplex PCR; in TCRdb, only in-frame clones are kept and a portion is missing. The profile shows fewer than 800,000 clones, around 89% of them singletons. Treatment reported: over 15 received Ad26.COV2.S at low or high dose, single or two shots; a few received placebo; per-sample allocation not given. Sampling happened 63 days after the first vaccine or placebo injection. Ad26.COV2.S expressed prefusion-stabilized spike from the original Wuhan strain. This clone turned up a few times. Germline CDR1 reads MNHEY; CDR2 reads SVGAGI. V gave up 6 bases and J gave up 4 bases, with 16 bases separating them. The CDR3 extends over 14 amino acids.

Sequenced here: peripheral blood, sampled in a trial of Ad26.COV2.S vaccine versus placebo. The chain combines TRBV6-5 with TRBJ2-7; D is undetermined. The sequence came from a person aged 18-60 years who received the Ad26.COV2.S COVID-19 vaccine or a placebo. The CDR3 protein is CASRPSYLGYEQYF. The CDR3 region has the DNA TGTGCCAGCAGACCATCTTATTTGGGATACGAGCAGTACTTC.